This T cell receptor beta chain was obtained from a study of shared clonotypes between healthy human individuals. V shed 4 bases and J 5 bases; nucleotides not matched to a gene: 15. The CDR3 runs to 18 residues. Germline V lookup: CDR1 MGHRA, CDR2 YSYEKL. A remark on this clone: Its antigen is undetermined.

Sorted subsets were amplified in replicate PCRs using around 200 ng DNA, tens of thousands of T cell genomes. Method: immunoSEQ multiplex PCR; TCRdb's copy keeps in-frame clones and lacks some. Among approximately 2,000,000 clones listed, 90% to 95% were seen once. Cells designated naive CD8 were CD45RO-negative and were positively selected for CCR7, with terminally differentiated effector memory CD45RA+ cells excluded. Findings of the study overall: Though the depth was large, rarefaction showed that sorted-subset sequencing was incomplete. Generation probabilities were higher for clonotypes shared across all four sorted-subset donors than for unshared ones.

Sequencing was carried out using naive CD8+ T cells from PBMCs. The rearrangement uses TRBV4-1 and TRBJ2-5; TRBD2 aligns across 11 bases. The TCR originated in a young man in good health. Some clones in this sample may be carry-over from other donors' samples. The DNA of the CDR3 is TGCGCCAGCAGCCCTTTAACCCGGACTAGCGGGTGGCGGGAGACCCAGTACTTC. It encodes CASSPLTRTSGWRETQYF.